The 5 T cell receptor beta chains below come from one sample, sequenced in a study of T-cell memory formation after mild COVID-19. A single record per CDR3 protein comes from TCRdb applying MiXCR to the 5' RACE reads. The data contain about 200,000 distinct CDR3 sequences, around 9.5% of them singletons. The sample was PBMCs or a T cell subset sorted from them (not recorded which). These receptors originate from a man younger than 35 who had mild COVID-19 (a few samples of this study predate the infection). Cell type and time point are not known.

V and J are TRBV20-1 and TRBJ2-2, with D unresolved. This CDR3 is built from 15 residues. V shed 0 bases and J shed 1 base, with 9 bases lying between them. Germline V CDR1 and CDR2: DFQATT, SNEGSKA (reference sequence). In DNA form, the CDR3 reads TGCAGTGCTAGAGATCCGGCAGTGAACACCGGGGAGCTGTTTTTT. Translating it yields CSARDPAVNTGELFF.

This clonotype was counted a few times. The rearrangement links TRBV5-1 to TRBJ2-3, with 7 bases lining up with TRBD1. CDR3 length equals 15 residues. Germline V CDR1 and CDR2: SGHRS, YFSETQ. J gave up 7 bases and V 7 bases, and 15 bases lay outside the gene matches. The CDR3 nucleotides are TGCGCCAGCTTCTTTACGACAGGGCAAGGGAATACGCAGTATTTT. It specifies CASFFTTGQGNTQYF. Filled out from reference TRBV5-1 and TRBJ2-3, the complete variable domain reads KAGVTQTPRYLIKTRGQQVTLSCSPISGHRSVSWYQQTPGQGLQFLFEYFSETQRNKGNFPGRFSGRQFSNSRSEMNVSTLELGDSALYLCASFFTTGQGNTQYFGPGTRLTVL.

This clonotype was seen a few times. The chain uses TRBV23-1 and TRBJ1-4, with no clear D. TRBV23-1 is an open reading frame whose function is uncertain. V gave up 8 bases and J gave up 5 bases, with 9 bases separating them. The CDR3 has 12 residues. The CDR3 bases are TGCGCCAGCGTCAGGCAGAATGAAAAACTGTTTTTT. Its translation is CASVRQNEKLFF.

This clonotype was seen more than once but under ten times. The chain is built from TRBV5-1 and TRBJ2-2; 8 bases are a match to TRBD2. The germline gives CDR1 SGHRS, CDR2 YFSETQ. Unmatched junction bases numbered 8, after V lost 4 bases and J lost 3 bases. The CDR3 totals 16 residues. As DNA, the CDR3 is TGCGCCAGCAGCACGGGACTAGGGGGATACACCGGGGAGCTGTTTTTT. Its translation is CASSTGLGGYTGELFF.

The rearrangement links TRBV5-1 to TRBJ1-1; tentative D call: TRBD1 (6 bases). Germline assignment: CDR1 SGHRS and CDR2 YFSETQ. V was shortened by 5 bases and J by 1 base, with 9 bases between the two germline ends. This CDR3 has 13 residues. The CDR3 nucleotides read TGCGCCAGCAGATCGGGACAGAACACTGAAGCTTTCTTT. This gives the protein CASRSGQNTEAFF.